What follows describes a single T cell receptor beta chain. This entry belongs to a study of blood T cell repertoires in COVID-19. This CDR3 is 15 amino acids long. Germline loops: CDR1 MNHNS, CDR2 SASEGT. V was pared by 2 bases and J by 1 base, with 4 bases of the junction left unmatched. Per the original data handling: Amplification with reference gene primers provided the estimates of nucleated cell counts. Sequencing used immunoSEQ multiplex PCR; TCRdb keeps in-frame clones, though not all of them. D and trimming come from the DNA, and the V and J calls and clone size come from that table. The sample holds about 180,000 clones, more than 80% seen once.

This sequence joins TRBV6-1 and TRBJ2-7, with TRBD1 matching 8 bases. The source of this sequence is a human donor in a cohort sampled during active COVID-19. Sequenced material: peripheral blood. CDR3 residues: CASSEWTGNSYEQYF. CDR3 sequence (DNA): TGTGCCAGCAGTGAATGGACAGGGAATTCCTACGAGCAGTACTTC.